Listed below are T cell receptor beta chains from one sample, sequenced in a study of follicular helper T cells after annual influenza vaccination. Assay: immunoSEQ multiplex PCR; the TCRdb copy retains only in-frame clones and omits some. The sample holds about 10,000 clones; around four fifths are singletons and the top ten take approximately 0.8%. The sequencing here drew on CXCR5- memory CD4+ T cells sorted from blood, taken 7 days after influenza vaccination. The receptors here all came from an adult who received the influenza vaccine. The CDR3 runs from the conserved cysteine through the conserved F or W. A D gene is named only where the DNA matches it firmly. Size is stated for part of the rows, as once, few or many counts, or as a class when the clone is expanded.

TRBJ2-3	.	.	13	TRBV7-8	CASSLVVRDTQYF	TGTGCCAGCAGCCTCGTAGTCCGAGATACGCAGTATTTT
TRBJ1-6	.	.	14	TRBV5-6	CASAGGVENSPLHF	TGTGCCAGCGCTGGGGGGGTCGAGAATTCACCCCTCCACTTT
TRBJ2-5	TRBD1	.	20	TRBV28	CASSLARAVGGTGRVVTQYF	TGTGCCAGCAGTTTAGCTAGGGCTGTCGGCGGGACAGGGAGAGTGGTGACCCAGTACTTC
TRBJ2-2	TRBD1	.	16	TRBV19	CASSQSRDSSPGELFF	TGTGCCAGTAGCCAAAGTAGGGACAGTAGCCCCGGGGAGCTGTTTTTT
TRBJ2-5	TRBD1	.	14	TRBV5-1	CASSIGQGQETQYF	TGCGCCAGCAGCATAGGACAGGGCCAAGAGACCCAGTACTTC
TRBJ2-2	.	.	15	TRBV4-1	CASSQPEGSGGELFF	TGCGCCAGCAGCCAACCGGAAGGGTCCGGAGGGGAGCTGTTTTTT
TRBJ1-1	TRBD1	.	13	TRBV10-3	CAISGTVETEAFF	TGTGCCATCAGCGGGACAGTTGAGACTGAAGCTTTCTTT
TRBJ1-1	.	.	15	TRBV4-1	CASSPRTTGDTEAFF	TGCGCCAGCAGCCCCCGGACCACTGGGGACACTGAAGCTTTCTTT
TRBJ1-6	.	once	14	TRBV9	CASSVVEGESPLHF	TGTGCCAGCAGCGTAGTCGAGGGAGAATCACCCCTCCACTTT
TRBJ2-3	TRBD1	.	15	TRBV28	CASKRDRAGTDTQYF	TGTGCCAGCAAGAGGGACAGGGCTGGCACAGATACGCAGTATTTT
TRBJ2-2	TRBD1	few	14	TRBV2	CASSATGGTGELFF	TGTGCCAGCAGTGCGACAGGGGGCACCGGGGAGCTGTTTTTT
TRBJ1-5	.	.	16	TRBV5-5	CASSLGTSYSNQPQHF	TGTGCCAGCAGCCTAGGGACCTCTTATAGCAATCAGCCCCAGCATTTT
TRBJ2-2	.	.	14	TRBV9	CASSVALLGGELFF	TGTGCCAGCAGCGTAGCGCTTTTGGGCGGGGAGCTGTTTTTT
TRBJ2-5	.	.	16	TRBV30	CAWGVGAGGSQETQYF	TGTGCCTGGGGTGTGGGGGCAGGAGGTTCTCAAGAGACCCAGTACTTC
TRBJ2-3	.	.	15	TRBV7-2	CASSLRRGLSDTQYF	TGTGCCAGCAGCTTACGCAGGGGATTATCAGATACGCAGTATTTT
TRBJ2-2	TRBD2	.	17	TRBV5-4	CASSASRGGENTGELFF	TGTGCCAGCTCAGCGAGTCGGGGGGGTGAGAACACCGGGGAGCTGTTTTTT
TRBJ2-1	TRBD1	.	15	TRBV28	CASSLGQGDHNEQFF	TGTGCCAGCAGTTTAGGTCAGGGGGATCACAATGAGCAGTTCTTC
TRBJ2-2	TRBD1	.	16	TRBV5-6	CASSHRTGVGTGELFF	TGTGCCAGCAGCCACAGGACAGGGGTGGGAACCGGGGAGCTGTTTTTT
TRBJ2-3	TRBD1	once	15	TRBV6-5	CASSYSYRGADTQYF	TGTGCCAGCAGTTACTCGTACAGGGGAGCAGATACGCAGTATTTT
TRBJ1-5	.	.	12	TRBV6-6	CASSIDDQPQHF	TGTGCCAGCAGTATTGACGATCAGCCCCAGCATTTT